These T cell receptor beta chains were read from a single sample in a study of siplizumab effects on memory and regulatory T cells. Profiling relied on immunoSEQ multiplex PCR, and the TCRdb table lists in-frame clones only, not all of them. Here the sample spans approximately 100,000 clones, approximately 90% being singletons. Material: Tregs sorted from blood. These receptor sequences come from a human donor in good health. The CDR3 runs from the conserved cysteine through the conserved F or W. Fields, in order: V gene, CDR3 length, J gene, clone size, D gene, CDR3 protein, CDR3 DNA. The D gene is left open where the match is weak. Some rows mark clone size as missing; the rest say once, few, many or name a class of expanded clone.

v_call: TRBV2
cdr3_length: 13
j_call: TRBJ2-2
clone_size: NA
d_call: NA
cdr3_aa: CASSDGNTGELFF
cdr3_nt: TGTGCCAGCAGTGACGGAAACACCGGGGAGCTGTTTTTT

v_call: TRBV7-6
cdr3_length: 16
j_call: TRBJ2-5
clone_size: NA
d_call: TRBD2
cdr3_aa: CASSLGLAGYQETQYF
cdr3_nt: TGTGCCAGCAGCTTAGGCTTAGCGGGATACCAAGAGACCCAGTACTTC

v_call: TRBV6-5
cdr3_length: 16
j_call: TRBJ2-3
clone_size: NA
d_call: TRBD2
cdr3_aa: CASSWGTSPRADTQYF
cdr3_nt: TGTGCCAGCAGTTGGGGGACTAGCCCTAGGGCAGATACGCAGTATTTT

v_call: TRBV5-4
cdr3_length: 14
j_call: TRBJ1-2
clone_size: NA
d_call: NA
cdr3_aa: CASSIQGRGYGYTF
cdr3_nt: TGTGCCAGCAGCATACAGGGTCGGGGTTATGGCTACACCTTC

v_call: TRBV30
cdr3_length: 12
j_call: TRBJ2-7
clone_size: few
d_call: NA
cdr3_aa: CACVGSGYEQYF
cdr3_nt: TGTGCCTGTGTGGGAAGCGGCTACGAGCAGTACTTC

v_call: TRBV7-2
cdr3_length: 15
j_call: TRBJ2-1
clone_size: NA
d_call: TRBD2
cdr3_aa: CASSLRTSGLNEQFF
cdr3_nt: TGTGCCAGCAGCTTAAGGACTAGTGGACTCAATGAGCAGTTCTTC

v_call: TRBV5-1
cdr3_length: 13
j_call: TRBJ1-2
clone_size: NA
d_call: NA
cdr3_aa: CASSQGSNYGYTF
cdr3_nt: TGCGCCAGCAGCCAAGGTTCGAACTATGGCTACACCTTC

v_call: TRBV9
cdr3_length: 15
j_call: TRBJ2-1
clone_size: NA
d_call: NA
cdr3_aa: CASSVAEGHYNEQFF
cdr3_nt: TGTGCCAGCAGCGTAGCAGAGGGGCACTACAATGAGCAGTTCTTC

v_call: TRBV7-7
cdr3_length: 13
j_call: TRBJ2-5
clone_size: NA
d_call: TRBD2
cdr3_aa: CASSFQRGETQYF
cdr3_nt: TGTGCCAGCAGCTTCCAGCGGGGAGAGACCCAGTACTTC

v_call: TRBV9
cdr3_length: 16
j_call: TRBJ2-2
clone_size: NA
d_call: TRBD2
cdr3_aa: CASSVTSGAPTGELFF
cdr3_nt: TGTGCCAGCAGCGTGACCAGCGGGGCCCCCACCGGGGAGCTGTTTTTT

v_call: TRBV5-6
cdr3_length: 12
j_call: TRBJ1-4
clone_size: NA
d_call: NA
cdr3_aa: CASSLLNEKLFF
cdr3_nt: TGTGCCAGCAGCTTGCTCAATGAAAAACTGTTTTTT

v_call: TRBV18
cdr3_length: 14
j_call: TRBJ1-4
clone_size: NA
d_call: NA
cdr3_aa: CASSPGATNEKLFF
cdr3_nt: TGTGCCAGCTCACCTGGTGCAACTAATGAAAAACTGTTTTTT

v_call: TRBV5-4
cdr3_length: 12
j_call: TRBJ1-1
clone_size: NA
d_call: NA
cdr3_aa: CASSLGTFKAFF
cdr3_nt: TGTGCCAGCAGCTTGGGGACTTTTAAAGCTTTCTTT

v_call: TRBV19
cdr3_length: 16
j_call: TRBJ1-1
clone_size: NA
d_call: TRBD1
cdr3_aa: CASSSDRGQMETEAFF
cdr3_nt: TGTGCCAGTAGTTCGGACAGGGGGCAGATGGAAACTGAAGCTTTCTTT

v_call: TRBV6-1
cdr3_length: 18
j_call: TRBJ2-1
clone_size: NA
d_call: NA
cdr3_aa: CASSEIIPGSPRGNEQFF
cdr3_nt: TGTGCCAGCAGTGAAATTATCCCGGGGTCCCCGCGGGGCAATGAGCAGTTCTTC

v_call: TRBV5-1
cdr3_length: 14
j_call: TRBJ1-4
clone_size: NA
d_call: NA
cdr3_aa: CASSTGQSNEKLFF
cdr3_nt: TGCGCCAGCAGCACTGGACAGAGCAATGAAAAACTGTTTTTT

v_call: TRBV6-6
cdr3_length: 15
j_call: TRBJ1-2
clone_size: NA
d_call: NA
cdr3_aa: CASRKIGSPGLGYTF
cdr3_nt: TGTGCCAGCAGAAAAATCGGCTCCCCCGGTTTGGGCTACACCTTC